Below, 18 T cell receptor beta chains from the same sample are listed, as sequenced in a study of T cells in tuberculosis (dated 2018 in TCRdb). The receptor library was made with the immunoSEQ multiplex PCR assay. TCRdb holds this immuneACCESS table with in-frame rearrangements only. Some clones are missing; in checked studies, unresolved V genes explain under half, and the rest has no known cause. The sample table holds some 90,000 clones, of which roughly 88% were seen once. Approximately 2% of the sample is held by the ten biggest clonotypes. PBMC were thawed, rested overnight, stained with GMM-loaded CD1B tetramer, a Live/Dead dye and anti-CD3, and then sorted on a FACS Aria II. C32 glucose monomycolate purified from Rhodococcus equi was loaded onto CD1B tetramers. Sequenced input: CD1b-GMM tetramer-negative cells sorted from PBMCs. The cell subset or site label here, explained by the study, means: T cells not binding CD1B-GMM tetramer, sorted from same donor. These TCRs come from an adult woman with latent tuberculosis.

CDR3 residues: CASSLGFEDSYEQYF. CDR3 DNA sequence: TGTGCCAGCAGCTTAGGCTTTGAGGACTCCTACGAGCAGTACTTC. The V gene is TRBV11-1, the J gene TRBJ2-7; no clear D. V lost 1 base and J lost 0, with 10 bases in between. The CDR3 totals 15 residues. Germline-derived CDR1 and CDR2 are SGHAT and FQDESV (reference sequence).

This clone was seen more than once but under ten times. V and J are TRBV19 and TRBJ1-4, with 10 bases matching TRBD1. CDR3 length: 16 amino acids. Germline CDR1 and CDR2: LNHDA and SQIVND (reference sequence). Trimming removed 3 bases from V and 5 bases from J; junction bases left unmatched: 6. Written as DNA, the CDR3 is TGTGCCAGTAGTATCGGACAGGGGGACCACAATGAAAAACTGTTTTTT. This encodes CASSIGQGDHNEKLFF.

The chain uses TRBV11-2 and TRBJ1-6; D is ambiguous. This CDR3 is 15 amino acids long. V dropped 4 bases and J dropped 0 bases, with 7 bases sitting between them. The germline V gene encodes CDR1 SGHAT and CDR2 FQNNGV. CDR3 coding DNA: TGTGCCAGCAGCTGGAGAGTCTCCTATAATTCACCCCTCCACTTT. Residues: CASSWRVSYNSPLHF.

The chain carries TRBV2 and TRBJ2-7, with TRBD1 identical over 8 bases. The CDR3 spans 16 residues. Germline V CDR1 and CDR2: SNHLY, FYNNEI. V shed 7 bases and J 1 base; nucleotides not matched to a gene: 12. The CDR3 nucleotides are TGTGCCAGCATCGGGAACGCTAGGACAGGGTCCTACGAGCAGTACTTC. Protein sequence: CASIGNARTGSYEQYF.

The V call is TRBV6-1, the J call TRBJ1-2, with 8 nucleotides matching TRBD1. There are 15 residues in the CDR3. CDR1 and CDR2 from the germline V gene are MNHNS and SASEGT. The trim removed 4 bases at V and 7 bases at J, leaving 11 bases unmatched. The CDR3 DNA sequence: TGTGCCAGCAGTGTCCCGGACAGGGTATGGGCTGGCTACACCTTC. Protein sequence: CASSVPDRVWAGYTF.

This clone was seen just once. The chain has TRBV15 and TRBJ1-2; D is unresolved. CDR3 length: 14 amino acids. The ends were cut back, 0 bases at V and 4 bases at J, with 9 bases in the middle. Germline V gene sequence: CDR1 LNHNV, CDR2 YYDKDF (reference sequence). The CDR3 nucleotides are TGTGCCACCAGCAGAGATATCCAGATCTATGGCTACACCTTC. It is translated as CATSRDIQIYGYTF.

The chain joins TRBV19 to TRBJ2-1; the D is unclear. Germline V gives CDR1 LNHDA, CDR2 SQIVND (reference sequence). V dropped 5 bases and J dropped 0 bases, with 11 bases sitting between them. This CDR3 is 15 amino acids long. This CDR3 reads CASSYGASSYNEQFF. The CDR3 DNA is TGTGCCAGTAGTTATGGAGCCAGCTCCTACAATGAGCAGTTCTTC.

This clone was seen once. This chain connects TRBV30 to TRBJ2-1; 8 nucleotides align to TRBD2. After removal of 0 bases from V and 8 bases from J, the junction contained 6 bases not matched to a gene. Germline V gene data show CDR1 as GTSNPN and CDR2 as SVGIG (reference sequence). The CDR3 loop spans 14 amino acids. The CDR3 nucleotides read TGTGCCTGGAGTGTAACGGGGGGGCAGGATGAGCAGTTCTTC. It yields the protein CAWSVTGGQDEQFF. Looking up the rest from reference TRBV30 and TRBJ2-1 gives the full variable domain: SQTIHQWPATLVQPVGSPLSLECTVEGTSNPNLYWYRQAAGRGLQLLFYSVGIGQISSEVPQNLSASRPQDRQFILSSKKLLLSDSGFYLCAWSVTGGQDEQFFGPGTRLTVL.

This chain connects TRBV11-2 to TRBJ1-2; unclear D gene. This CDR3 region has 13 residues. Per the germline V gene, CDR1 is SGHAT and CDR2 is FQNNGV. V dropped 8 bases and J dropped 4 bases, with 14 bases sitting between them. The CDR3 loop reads CASGKEKGYGYTF. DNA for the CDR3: TGTGCCAGCGGCAAGGAGAAAGGCTATGGCTACACCTTC.

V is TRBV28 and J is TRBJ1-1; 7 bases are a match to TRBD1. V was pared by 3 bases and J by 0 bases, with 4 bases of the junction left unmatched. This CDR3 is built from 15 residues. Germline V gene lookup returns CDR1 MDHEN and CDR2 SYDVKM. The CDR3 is CASSFLDRLNTEAFF. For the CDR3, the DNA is TGTGCCAGCAGTTTCCTGGACAGGTTGAACACTGAAGCTTTCTTT.

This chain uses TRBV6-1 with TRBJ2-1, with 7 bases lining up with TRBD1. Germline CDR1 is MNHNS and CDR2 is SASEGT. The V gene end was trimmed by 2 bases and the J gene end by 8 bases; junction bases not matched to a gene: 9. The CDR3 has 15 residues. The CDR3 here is CASSEKGDRVYEQFF. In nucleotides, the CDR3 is TGTGCCAGCAGTGAAAAGGGGGACAGAGTGTATGAGCAGTTCTTC.

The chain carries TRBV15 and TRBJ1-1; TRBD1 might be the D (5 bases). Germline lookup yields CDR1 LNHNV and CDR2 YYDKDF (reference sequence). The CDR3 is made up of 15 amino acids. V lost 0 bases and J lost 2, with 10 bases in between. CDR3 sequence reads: CATSRDRGTNTEAFF. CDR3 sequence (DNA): TGTGCCACCAGCAGAGATAGGGGTACTAACACTGAAGCTTTCTTT.

The CDR3 DNA sequence: TGTGCCAGCAGTTACTCGTCCGGGGTGAATGAGCAGTTCTTC. It codes for CASSYSSGVNEQFF. The chain joins TRBV6-6 to TRBJ2-1; a weak D match, TRBD2 (5 bases). V was trimmed by 0 bases and J by 7 bases, leaving 10 bases between them. There are 14 residues in the CDR3. Germline V lookup: CDR1 MNHNY, CDR2 SVGAGI (reference sequence).

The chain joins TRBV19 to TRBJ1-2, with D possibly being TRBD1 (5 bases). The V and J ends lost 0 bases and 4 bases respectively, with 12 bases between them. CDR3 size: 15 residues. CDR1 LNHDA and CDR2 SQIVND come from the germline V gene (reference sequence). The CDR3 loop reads CASSIDMTAIYGYTF. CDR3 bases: TGTGCCAGTAGTATAGATATGACAGCTATCTATGGCTACACCTTC.

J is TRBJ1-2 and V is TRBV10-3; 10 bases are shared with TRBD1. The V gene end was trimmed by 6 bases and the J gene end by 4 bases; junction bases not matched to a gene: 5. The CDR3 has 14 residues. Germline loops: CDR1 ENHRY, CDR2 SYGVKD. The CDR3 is CAIRGQGFPYGYTF. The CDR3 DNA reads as TGTGCCATCAGGGGACAGGGGTTTCCCTATGGCTACACCTTC.

CDR3 protein: CAWSRQTVTEAFF. As DNA, the CDR3 is TGTGCCTGGAGTAGGCAGACAGTCACTGAAGCTTTCTTT. The chain carries TRBV30 and TRBJ1-1; weak D call: TRBD1 (5 bases). Germline lookup yields CDR1 GTSNPN and CDR2 SVGIG (reference sequence). The CDR3 consists of 13 residues. With 2 bases removed from V and 4 bases from J, the gap between germline ends came to 11 bases.

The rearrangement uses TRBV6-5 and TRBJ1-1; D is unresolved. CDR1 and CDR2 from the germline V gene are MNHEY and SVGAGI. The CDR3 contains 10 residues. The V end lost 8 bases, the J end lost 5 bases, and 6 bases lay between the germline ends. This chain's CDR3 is CASSGTEAFF. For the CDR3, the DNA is TGTGCCAGCTCGGGGACTGAAGCTTTCTTT.

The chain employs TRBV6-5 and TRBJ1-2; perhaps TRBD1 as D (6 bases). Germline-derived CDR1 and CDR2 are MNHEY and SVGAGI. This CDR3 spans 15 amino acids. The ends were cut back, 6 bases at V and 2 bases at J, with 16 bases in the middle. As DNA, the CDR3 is TGTGCCAGCAGGCTCAGAACCGGACAGAACTATGGCTACACCTTC. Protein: CASRLRTGQNYGYTF.